The 26 T cell receptor beta chains given below trace back to one sample, sequenced in a study of T cells after posttransplantation cyclophosphamide. Assay: immunoSEQ multiplex PCR; the TCRdb copy retains only in-frame clones and omits some. The table includes over 20,000 clones, roughly 85% detected once. Sampled 1 year posttransplant, controls received myeloablative marrow transplants, methotrexate and a calcineurin inhibitor. The sample was PBMCs, taken 362 days after allogeneic stem cell transplant with calcineurin inhibitor and methotrexate. The source is a female patient aged 25-40 years who received an allogeneic stem cell transplant from an unrelated donor, was CMV-positive, and had acute and chronic GVHD. These T cells may partly come from the graft donor.

The CDR3: CASSAFRDTSYEQYF. Written as DNA, the CDR3 is TGTGCCAGCAGCGCCTTTCGGGACACCTCCTACGAGCAGTACTTC. V gene TRBV6-5 combines with J gene TRBJ2-7, with a weak D call TRBD1 (6 bases). Germline values: CDR1 MNHEY, CDR2 SVGAGI. The V gene lost 6 bases and the J gene lost 0 bases, with 15 bases spanning the gap. The CDR3 runs to 15 residues.

The table lists this clone with a count of one. This chain connects TRBV30 to TRBJ1-5, with a weak D call TRBD1 (5 bases). V shed 0 bases and J shed 6 bases, with 15 bases lying between them. This CDR3 region has 15 residues. Germline V lookup: CDR1 GTSNPN, CDR2 SVGIG (reference sequence). The CDR3 DNA sequence: TGTGCCTGGAGTGTTTTGGGGGGGGTCGGTCAGCCCCAGCATTTT. It translates to CAWSVLGGVGQPQHF.

This chain connects TRBV27 to TRBJ2-3, with 7 nucleotides matching TRBD2. V shed 3 bases and J 4 bases; nucleotides not matched to a gene: 4. The CDR3 totals 14 residues. The germline CDR1 and CDR2 sequences are MNHEY and SMNVEV (reference sequence). The CDR3 DNA reads as TGTGCCAGCAGTTTCCTAGCGGAGTCAGATACGCAGTATTTT. Its protein product is CASSFLAESDTQYF.

The chain employs TRBV7-8 and TRBJ2-1; 11 positions match TRBD2. V shed 3 bases, J shed 4 bases, and the junction held 2 bases outside the gene matches. The CDR3 spans 15 residues. Germline CDR1 and CDR2: SGHVS and FQNEAQ. This chain's CDR3 is CASSFRLAGYNEQFF. The CDR3 nucleotides are TGTGCCAGCAGCTTCCGACTAGCGGGGTACAATGAGCAGTTCTTC.

The chain joins TRBV10-2 to TRBJ1-5; D remains unclear. Germline CDR1 is WSHSY and CDR2 is SAAADI. V was clipped by 2 bases and J by 1 base, with 18 bases between them. The CDR3 has 18 amino acids. Written as DNA, the CDR3 is TGCGCCAGCAGTGAGAGGAGTGCGAGTTCTAGGAGCAATCAGCCCCAGCATTTT. Its translation: CASSERSASSRSNQPQHF.

The CDR3 nucleotides read TGTGCCAGCAGCTTAGGGCCAGGGCGGAGCAACTATGGCTACACCTTC. This sequence encodes CASSLGPGRSNYGYTF. The genes are TRBV7-3 and TRBJ1-2; D may be TRBD1 (5 bases). Per the germline V gene, CDR1 is SGHTA and CDR2 is FQGTGA. The CDR3 sequence is 16 residues long. V was trimmed by 2 bases and J by 2 bases, leaving 15 bases between them.

This rearrangement joins TRBV4-1 to TRBJ1-1, with a weak D call TRBD1 (5 bases). The CDR3 has 14 amino acids. Trimming left V 1 base short and J 0 bases short, with 6 bases between. Looked up from germline, CDR1 is MGHRA and CDR2 is YSYEKL. The CDR3 region has the DNA TGCGCCAGCAGCCAAGGCAGGGTGAACACTGAAGCTTTCTTT. Translation: CASSQGRVNTEAFF.

The V and J genes are TRBV7-8 and TRBJ2-3, with D perhaps TRBD2 (5 bases). Germline lookup yields CDR1 SGHVS and CDR2 FQNEAQ. V gave up 5 bases and J gave up 6 bases, with 9 bases separating them. CDR3 length: 12 amino acids. CDR3 nucleotide sequence: TGTGCCAGCAGCCAAAGAGGGGATACGCAGTATTTT. This sequence encodes CASSQRGDTQYF. The variable domain in full, completed from reference TRBV7-8 and TRBJ2-3, reads GAGVSQSPRYKVAKRGQDVALRCDPISGHVSLFWYQQALGQGPEFLTYFQNEAQLDKSGLPSDRFFAERPEGSVSTLKIQRTQQEDSAVYLCASSQRGDTQYFGPGTRLTVL.

The V and J genes are TRBV9 and TRBJ1-5; TRBD1 matches 7 bases. Trimming took 1 base from V and 0 from J; bases not matched to a gene: 16. This CDR3 is built from 20 residues. Looked up from germline, CDR1 is SGDLS and CDR2 is YYNGEE. CDR3 protein: CASSVRLFSQDRYSNQPQHF. DNA of the CDR3: TGTGCCAGCAGCGTAAGGCTCTTTTCCCAGGACAGGTATAGCAATCAGCCCCAGCATTTT.

The gene calls are TRBV27 and TRBJ2-7; D not resolved. The CDR3 has 13 residues. Germline V lookup: CDR1 MNHEY, CDR2 SMNVEV (reference sequence). V was trimmed by 3 bases and J by 3 bases, leaving 9 bases between them. CDR3 DNA sequence: TGTGCCAGCAGTTTTCCGACTTACTACGAGCAGTACTTC. Protein sequence: CASSFPTYYEQYF.

The chain has TRBV4-1 and TRBJ2-3; D unresolved. Germline V lookup: CDR1 MGHRA, CDR2 YSYEKL. The CDR3 totals 13 residues. Deletions cut 1 base from V and 4 bases from J, with 6 bases between. The CDR3 nucleotides are TGCGCCAGCAGCCAAGTGGGCTCAGATACGCAGTATTTT. Protein: CASSQVGSDTQYF.

The sample holds one count of this clone. J is TRBJ2-3 and V is TRBV5-1; 7 nucleotides match TRBD2. Germline values: CDR1 SGHRS, CDR2 YFSETQ. The CDR3 totals 16 residues. Trimming cost V 0 bases and J 6 bases; bases outside gene matches: 10. The CDR3 spells CASSLEAPGGRDTQYF. The CDR3 nucleotides read TGCGCCAGCAGCTTGGAGGCACCGGGGGGACGGGATACGCAGTATTTT.

The chain employs TRBV7-3 and TRBJ2-3; 10 bases line up with TRBD2. Losses at the gene ends were 2 bases for V and 3 bases for J; bases not matched to a gene: 5. The CDR3 is 16 residues long. Germline loops: CDR1 SGHTA, CDR2 FQGTGA. The CDR3 reads CASSLSAGGVTDTQYF. The CDR3, as DNA: TGTGCCAGCAGCTTATCAGCGGGGGGGGTGACAGATACGCAGTATTTT.

The V call is TRBV28, the J call TRBJ2-1, with D perhaps TRBD1 (5 bases). The length of the CDR3 is 15 residues. The V gene lost 2 bases and the J gene lost 1 base, with 9 bases spanning the gap. CDR1 and CDR2 (germline): MDHEN, SYDVKM. CDR3 residues: CASSLGPGSYNEQFF. CDR3 DNA: TGTGCCAGCAGTTTAGGTCCAGGGTCCTACAATGAGCAGTTCTTC.

The rearrangement uses TRBV15 and TRBJ2-7; possible D gene TRBD2, 6 bases. The CDR3 length is 12 residues. Per germline, CDR1 LNHNV and CDR2 YYDKDF (reference sequence). The V and J ends lost 1 base and 7 bases respectively, with 8 bases between them. This CDR3 is CATSRAGGEQYF. The DNA for the CDR3 is TGTGCCACCAGCAGAGCTGGGGGGGAGCAGTACTTC.

V gene TRBV30 combines with J gene TRBJ2-2; D perhaps matches TRBD1 (5 bases). In germline, CDR1 is GTSNPN, CDR2 SVGIG (reference sequence). The CDR3 extends over 13 amino acids. V was pared by 0 bases and J by 8 bases, with 10 bases between. In nucleotides, the CDR3 is TGTGCCTGGAGTGTTAGGGGCCTGGGGGAGCTGTTTTTT. It is translated as CAWSVRGLGELFF.

The rearrangement links TRBV12-5 to TRBJ1-2; maybe TRBD1 (5 bases). The CDR3 has 17 residues. The germline gives CDR1 LGHNT, CDR2 FRNRAP. Trimming took 1 base from V and 6 from J, leaving 21 bases between them. CDR3 nucleotide sequence: TGTGCTAGTGGTTTGGGTCATACATTGTCGGGGGGAAATGGCTACACCTTC. Its protein product is CASGLGHTLSGGNGYTF.

The V gene is TRBV2, the J gene TRBJ2-5; no definite D call. The closer fit of TRBJ2-7 to the DNA end suggests the J call may be wrong. The CDR3 has 14 residues. Germline values: CDR1 SNHLY, CDR2 FYNNEI. In nucleotides, the CDR3 is TGTGCCAGCACCCCTCGGGTCTTCTCCTACGAGCAGTACTTC. This encodes CASTPRVFSYEQYF.

The chain is built from TRBV11-2 and TRBJ2-2; no reliable D call. Trimming shortened V by 6 bases and J by 0 bases, and 8 bases separated the two germline ends. The germline V gene has CDR1 SGHAT and CDR2 FQNNGV. The CDR3 spans 14 residues. CDR3 DNA: TGTGCCAGCAGTTTTCCAGCGAACACCGGGGAGCTGTTTTTT. Residues: CASSFPANTGELFF.

The chain has TRBV7-9 and TRBJ2-7; TRBD2 matches at 11 bases. The ends lost 1 base at V and 6 bases at J; junction bases unmatched: 8. CDR1 SEHNR and CDR2 FQNEAQ come from the germline V gene (reference sequence). The CDR3 length is 16 residues. CDR3 DNA: TGTGCCAGCAGCTTAGGGTTAGGGACTAGCGGCGGCGAGCAGTACTTC. Translation gives CASSLGLGTSGGEQYF.

This clone was detected only once. This chain uses TRBV7-3 with TRBJ2-1; the D gene is possibly TRBD2 (6 bases). V was trimmed by 3 bases and J by 7 bases, leaving 16 bases between them. Germline V gene data show CDR1 as SGHTA and CDR2 as FQGTGA. This CDR3 spans 15 amino acids. The CDR3 nucleotides are TGTGCCAGCAGCTTGACTAGTACGGTGGAGAATGAGCAGTTCTTC. This codes for CASSLTSTVENEQFF.

The V call is TRBV15, the J call TRBJ2-5; possible D gene TRBD1, 5 bases. Germline loops: CDR1 LNHNV, CDR2 YYDKDF (reference sequence). Trimming left V 1 base short and J 3 bases short, with 9 bases between. CDR3 length: 14 residues. The CDR3 is CATSRGGREETQYF. DNA for the CDR3: TGTGCCACCAGCAGAGGGGGCAGGGAAGAGACCCAGTACTTC.

The J gene is TRBJ2-3, the V gene TRBV19; 12 bases are a match to TRBD2. The CDR3 totals 14 residues. The junction had 5 bases not matched to a gene; V was cut back by 8 bases and J by 5 bases. The germline CDR1 and CDR2 sequences are LNHDA and SQIVND (reference sequence). This chain's CDR3 is CASRQLAGGDTQYF. For the CDR3, the DNA is TGTGCCAGTCGCCAACTAGCGGGAGGAGATACGCAGTATTTT.

This sequence joins TRBV5-1 and TRBJ1-4, with 7 bases aligning to TRBD1. Per the germline V gene, CDR1 is SGHRS and CDR2 is YFSETQ. J gave up 1 base and V 0 bases, and 3 bases lay outside the gene matches. This CDR3 is 16 amino acids long. CDR3 in DNA: TGCGCCAGCAGCTTGGCAGGGGGTAGAACTAATGAAAAACTGTTTTTT. It translates to CASSLAGGRTNEKLFF.

This clone was observed a handful of times. V is TRBV28 and J is TRBJ2-1, with D possibly being TRBD1 (6 bases). Deletions cut 5 bases from V and 15 bases from J, with 23 bases between. CDR3 length: 14 residues. Per germline, CDR1 MDHEN and CDR2 SYDVKM. In DNA, the CDR3 is TGTGCCAGCAGTGAGGTGGGGACACAAGACCGGGGGTTCTTC. Its protein product is CASSEVGTQDRGFF.

This sequence joins TRBV11-2 and TRBJ2-7; TRBD1 is a possible D gene (5 bases). Germline V gene sequence: CDR1 SGHAT, CDR2 FQNNGV. Between the trimmed V and J ends, which lost 0 bases and 4 bases, there was a span of 13 bases. This CDR3 has 15 amino acids. This chain's CDR3 is CASSLDPGNEYEQYF. CDR3 DNA: TGTGCCAGCAGCTTAGATCCAGGGAACGAATACGAGCAGTACTTC.